These 19 T cell receptor beta chains originate from one sample sequenced in a study of T cells in Graves' hyperthyroidism and ophthalmopathy. Using RNA transcripts as the source, TCR beta CDR3 regions were amplified. A first-round RT-PCR of the TCR CDR3 used the HTBI primer set. In TCRdb, the multiplex PCR reads were re-called with MiXCR into one record per CDR3 protein. The sample lists a few hundred thousand distinct CDR3 sequences, 25% occurring once. Sample: blood. The origin of the receptors is a man aged 45-65 years with Graves' hyperthyroidism.

This clonotype was counted only a few times. The chain has TRBV11-2 and TRBJ1-1, with TRBD1 as a possible D gene (5 bases). The germline V and J ends were trimmed by 3 bases and 0 bases, with 8 bases remaining between them. Germline assignment: CDR1 SGHAT and CDR2 FQNNGV. The CDR3 runs 14 residues. The CDR3 region has the DNA TGTGCCAGCAGCTTGATGACAGTGAACACTGAAGCTTTCTTT. Its protein product is CASSLMTVNTEAFF. The full variable domain, in which reference TRBV11-2 and TRBJ1-1 provide the parts outside the CDR3, is EAGVAQSPRYKIIEKRQSVAFWCNPISGHATLYWYQQILGQGPKLLIQFQNNGVVDDSQLPKDRFSAERLKGVDSTLKIQPAKLEDSAVYLCASSLMTVNTEAFFGQGTRLTVV.

This clonotype was seen only a few times. The chain is built from TRBV7-9 and TRBJ2-7; 7 bases are a match to TRBD2. V lost 2 bases to trimming and J lost 3 bases; unmatched junction nucleotides: 10. The CDR3 has 16 amino acids. Germline V lookup: CDR1 SEHNR, CDR2 FQNEAQ (reference sequence). The CDR3: CASSLSGAGDIYEQYF. The CDR3 DNA is TGTGCCAGCAGCTTAAGCGGGGCGGGAGATATCTACGAGCAGTACTTC. Variable domain in full (rest from reference TRBV7-9 and TRBJ2-7): DTGVSQNPRHKITKRGQNVTFRCDPISEHNRLYWYRQTLGQGPEFLTYFQNEAQLEKSRLLSDRFSAERPKGSFSTLEIQRTEQGDSAMYLCASSLSGAGDIYEQYFGPGTRLTVT.

The chain combines TRBV2 with TRBJ2-3, with a weak D call TRBD1 (6 bases). The CDR3 has 15 residues. Germline V CDR1 and CDR2: SNHLY, FYNNEI. V was shortened by 5 bases and J by 2 bases, with 14 bases between the two germline ends. CDR3 DNA: TGTGCCAGCAGTAAGAGGACAGCCCACACAGATACGCAGTATTTT. Its translation is CASSKRTAHTDTQYF.

This chain uses TRBV12-3 or TRBV12-4 with TRBJ2-7; 7 nucleotides match TRBD1. With V trimmed by 5 bases and J by 6 bases, 7 bases remained unmatched. The length of the CDR3 is 13 residues. CDR3 residues: CASSTGQVPEQYF. For the CDR3, the DNA is TGTGCCAGCAGTACCGGACAGGTCCCCGAGCAGTACTTC.

The table lists this clonotype with a few counts. The rearrangement joins TRBV7-6 to TRBJ2-3; D is unresolved. V was shortened by 5 bases and J by 5 bases, with 11 bases between the two germline ends. Germline V gene data show CDR1 as SGHVS and CDR2 as FNYEAQ. CDR3 length: 13 residues. CDR3: CASSPPGEDTQYF. CDR3 in DNA: TGTGCCAGCAGCCCCCCCGGAGAAGATACGCAGTATTTT.

This chain links TRBV19 with TRBJ2-7, with 10 positions matching TRBD2. This CDR3 has 12 residues. Trimming took 8 bases from V and 4 from J; bases not matched to a gene: 2. Germline V gene lookup returns CDR1 LNHDA and CDR2 SQIVND (reference sequence). Here the CDR3 reads CASGSGRYEQYF. The CDR3 bases are TGTGCCAGTGGTAGCGGGAGGTACGAGCAGTACTTC.

V is TRBV7-2 and J is TRBJ2-7; TRBD2 agrees at 8 bases. Germline V lookup: CDR1 SGHTA, CDR2 FQGNSA. V shed 2 bases and J 3 bases; nucleotides not matched to a gene: 9. The CDR3 has 16 amino acids. The CDR3 region has the DNA TGTGCCAGCAGCTTAAGGAACAGCGGGAGCATCTACGAGCAGTACTTC. Protein: CASSLRNSGSIYEQYF.

This clonotype was counted between two and nine times. The chain combines TRBV20-1 with TRBJ2-1; D might be TRBD2 (5 bases). The CDR3 spans 15 residues. V was cut by 2 bases and J by 3 bases, with 14 bases left in between. Germline V gene lookup returns CDR1 DFQATT and CDR2 SNEGSKA (reference sequence). The chain's CDR3 is CSARIPGLDYNEQFF. CDR3 nucleotides: TGCAGTGCTAGAATCCCTGGACTGGACTACAATGAGCAGTTCTTC.

This clonotype was picked up a small number of times. The chain joins TRBV7-2 to TRBJ2-1, with TRBD2 matching 10 bases. Germline CDR1 is SGHTA and CDR2 is FQGNSA. CDR3 size: 15 residues. The junction had 5 bases not matched to a gene; V was cut back by 5 bases and J by 4 bases. The CDR3 sequence: CASSAWTSGYNEQFF. The CDR3 DNA reads TGTGCCAGCAGCGCCTGGACTAGCGGATACAATGAGCAGTTCTTC.

As concerns this clonotype: This may arise from a read error, as a much more abundant clone is one base away. The genes are TRBV12-3 or TRBV12-4 and TRBJ1-1, with D perhaps matching TRBD1 (5 bases). The V gene lost 5 bases and the J gene lost 6 bases, with 13 bases spanning the gap. CDR3 length: 13 amino acids. The CDR3 sequence: CASSRGASPEAFF. Here the CDR3 DNA reads TGTGCCAGCAGTCGAGGGGCCAGCCCTGAAGCTTTCTTT.

This clonotype has only one observation. The chain joins TRBV11-2 to TRBJ2-2, with D perhaps matching TRBD1 (5 bases). V was trimmed by 5 bases and J by 4 bases, leaving 11 bases between them. Germline V CDR1 and CDR2: SGHAT, FQNNGV. The CDR3 loop spans 14 amino acids. The CDR3 loop reads CASSVDRVTGELFF. CDR3 DNA sequence: TGTGCCAGCAGCGTCGACAGAGTCACCGGGGAGCTGTTTTTT.

This clonotype was seen a few times. The rearrangement joins TRBV3-1 to TRBJ2-7, with 7 nucleotides matching TRBD1. After removal of 0 bases from V and 6 bases from J, the junction contained 2 bases not matched to a gene. This CDR3 comprises 13 residues. CDR1 and CDR2 (germline): LGHDT, YNNKEL (reference sequence). CDR3 residues: CASSQDYRGEQYF. In DNA, the CDR3 is TGTGCCAGCAGCCAAGATTACAGGGGCGAGCAGTACTTC.

This clonotype has ten or more counts. The genes are TRBV10-2 and TRBJ1-2; no clear D. The CDR3 extends over 13 amino acids. Deletions cut 6 bases from V and 4 bases from J, with 12 bases between. CDR1 WSHSY and CDR2 SAAADI come from the germline V gene. Here the CDR3 DNA reads TGCGCCAGCAGCCCACAGTCCCGCTATGGCTACACCTTC. The encoded protein is CASSPQSRYGYTF.

This rearrangement joins TRBV6-1 to TRBJ2-2, with TRBD1 identical over 12 bases. The CDR3 is made up of 16 amino acids. Germline trimming cut 5 bases from V and 7 bases from J; bases unmatched to any gene: 8. Germline-derived CDR1 and CDR2 are MNHNS and SASEGT. CDR3: CASSPGQGAQVGELFF. The CDR3, as DNA: TGTGCCAGCAGTCCGGGACAGGGGGCGCAGGTCGGGGAGCTGTTTTTT.

This clonotype was found many times. This sequence joins TRBV7-2 and TRBJ2-7; either TRBD1 or TRBD2 may fit D (5 bases each). V lost 7 bases, J lost 5 bases, and 18 bases lay in between. CDR1 is SGHTA, CDR2 FQGNSA, per germline. This CDR3 contains 14 residues. CDR3 nucleotides: TGTGCCAGCACCCAATATGGGACGGGGAACGAGCAGTACTTC. This encodes CASTQYGTGNEQYF.

The chain joins TRBV7-3 to TRBJ2-2, with 10 bases lining up with TRBD2. This CDR3 is 17 amino acids long. CDR1 is SGHTA and CDR2 is FQGTGA in the germline V gene. With 5 bases clipped from V and 7 bases from J, the junction kept 13 bases outside the gene matches. The CDR3 DNA is TGTGCCAGCAGCCAACCGGGGCTAGCGGGAGTTCACGGGGAGCTGTTTTTT. Translation: CASSQPGLAGVHGELFF.

The genes are TRBV5-1 and TRBJ1-1; TRBD1 matches 8 bases. The CDR3 extends over 13 amino acids. The trim removed 4 bases at V and 7 bases at J, leaving 6 bases unmatched. Germline V CDR1 and CDR2: SGHRS, YFSETQ. The CDR3 DNA reads TGCGCCAGCAGCGATCGACAGGGGATTGAAGCTTTCTTT. It codes for CASSDRQGIEAFF.

V is TRBV24-1 and J is TRBJ2-1; 10 nucleotides align to TRBD2. CDR3 length: 19 amino acids. The germline V gene encodes CDR1 KGHDR and CDR2 SFDVKD. The junction had 17 bases not matched to a gene; V was cut back by 7 bases and J by 3 bases. CDR3 protein: CATSPSEGVGTSVYNEQFF. The CDR3 DNA reads as TGTGCCACCAGCCCCTCGGAGGGGGTGGGGACTAGCGTCTACAATGAGCAGTTCTTC.

CDR3 loop: CASSLSPGGINSPLHF. In nucleotides, the CDR3 is TGTGCCAGCAGTTTATCTCCAGGGGGCATTAATTCACCCCTCCACTTT. The V call is TRBV27, the J call TRBJ1-6; 8 bases map to TRBD1. Trimming at V came to 0 bases and at J to 6 bases, leaving 4 bases not matched to a gene. Germline values: CDR1 MNHEY, CDR2 SMNVEV (reference sequence). This CDR3 spans 16 amino acids.